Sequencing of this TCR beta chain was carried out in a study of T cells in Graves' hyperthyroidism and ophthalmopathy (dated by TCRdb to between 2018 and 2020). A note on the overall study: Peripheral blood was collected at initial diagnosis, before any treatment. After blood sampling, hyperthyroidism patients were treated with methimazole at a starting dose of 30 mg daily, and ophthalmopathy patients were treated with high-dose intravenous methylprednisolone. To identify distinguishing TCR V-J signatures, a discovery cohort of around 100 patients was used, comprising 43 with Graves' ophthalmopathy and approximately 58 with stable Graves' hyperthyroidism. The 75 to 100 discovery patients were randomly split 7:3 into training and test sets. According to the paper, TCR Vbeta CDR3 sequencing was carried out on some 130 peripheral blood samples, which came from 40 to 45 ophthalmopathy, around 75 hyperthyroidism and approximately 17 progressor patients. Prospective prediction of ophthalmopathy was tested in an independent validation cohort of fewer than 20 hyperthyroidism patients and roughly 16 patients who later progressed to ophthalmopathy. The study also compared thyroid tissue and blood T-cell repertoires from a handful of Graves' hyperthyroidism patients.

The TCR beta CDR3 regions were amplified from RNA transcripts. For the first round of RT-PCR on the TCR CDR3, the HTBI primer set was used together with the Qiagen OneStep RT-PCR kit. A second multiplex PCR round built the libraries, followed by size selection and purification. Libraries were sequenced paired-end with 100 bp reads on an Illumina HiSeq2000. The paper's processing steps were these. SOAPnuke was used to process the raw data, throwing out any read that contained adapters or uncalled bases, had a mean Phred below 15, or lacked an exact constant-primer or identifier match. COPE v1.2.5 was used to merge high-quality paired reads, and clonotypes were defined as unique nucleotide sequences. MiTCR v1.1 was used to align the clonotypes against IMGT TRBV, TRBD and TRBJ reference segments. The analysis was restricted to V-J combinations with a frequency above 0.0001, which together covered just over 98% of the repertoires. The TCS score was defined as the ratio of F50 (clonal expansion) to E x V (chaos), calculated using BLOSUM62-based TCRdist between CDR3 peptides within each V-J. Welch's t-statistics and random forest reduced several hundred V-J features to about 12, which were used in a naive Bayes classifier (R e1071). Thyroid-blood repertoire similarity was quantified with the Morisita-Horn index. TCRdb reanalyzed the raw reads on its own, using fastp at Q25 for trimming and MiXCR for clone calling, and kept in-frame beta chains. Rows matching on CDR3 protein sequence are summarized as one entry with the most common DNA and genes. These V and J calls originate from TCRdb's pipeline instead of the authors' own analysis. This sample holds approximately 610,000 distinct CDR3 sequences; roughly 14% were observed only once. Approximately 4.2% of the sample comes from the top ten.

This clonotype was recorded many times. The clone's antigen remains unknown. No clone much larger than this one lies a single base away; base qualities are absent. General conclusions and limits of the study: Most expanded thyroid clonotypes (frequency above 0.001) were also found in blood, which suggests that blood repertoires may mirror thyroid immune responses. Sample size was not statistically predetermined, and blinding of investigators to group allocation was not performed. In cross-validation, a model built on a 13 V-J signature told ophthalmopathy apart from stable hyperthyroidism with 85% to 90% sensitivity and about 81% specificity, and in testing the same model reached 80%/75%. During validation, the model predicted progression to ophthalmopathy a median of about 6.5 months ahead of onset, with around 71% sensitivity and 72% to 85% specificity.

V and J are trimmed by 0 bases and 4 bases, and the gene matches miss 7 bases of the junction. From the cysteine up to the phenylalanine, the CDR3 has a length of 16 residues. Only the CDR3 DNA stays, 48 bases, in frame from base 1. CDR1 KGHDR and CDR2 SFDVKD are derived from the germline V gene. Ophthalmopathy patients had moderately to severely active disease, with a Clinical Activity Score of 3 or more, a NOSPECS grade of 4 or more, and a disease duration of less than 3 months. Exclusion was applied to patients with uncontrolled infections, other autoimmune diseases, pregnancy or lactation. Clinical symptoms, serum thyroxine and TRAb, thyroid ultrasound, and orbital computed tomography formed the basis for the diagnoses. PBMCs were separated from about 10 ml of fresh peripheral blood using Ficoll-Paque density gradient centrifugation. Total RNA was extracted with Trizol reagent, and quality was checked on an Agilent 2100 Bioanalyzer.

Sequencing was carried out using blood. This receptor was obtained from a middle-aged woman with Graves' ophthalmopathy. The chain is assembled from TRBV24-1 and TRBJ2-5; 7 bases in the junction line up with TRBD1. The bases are TGTGCCACCAGTGATTTGCAAGGGGGCGGTGGAGAGACCCAGTACTTC. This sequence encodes CATSDLQGGGGETQYF.